This T cell receptor beta chain originates from a study of cytomegalovirus exposure and HLA in healthy donors. Study in general: Roughly 85 million unique TCRs from HLA-typed donors were held in an early release of data. Findings and caveats of the study: With DRB1 most and HLA-C fewest, TCR association rates differed between HLA loci in a later analysis.

This clone is a singleton in its sample. Its antigen is still unknown. With 60 Vbeta and 13 Jbeta primers, the PCR was carried out. Data came from immunoSEQ multiplex PCR; TCRdb stores just in-frame clones and leaves some out. The data contain 150,000 or so clones, around three quarters of them singletons. Germline V lookup: CDR1 LGHNA, CDR2 YNFKEQ. Trimming removed 1 base from V and 10 bases from J; junction bases left unmatched: 17. This CDR3 has 17 residues. The sequence was collected from a man aged 35 to 55 in good health and CMV-seropositive. The chain couples TRBV4-2 to TRBJ2-3, with TRBD2 matching 7 bases. The specimen was PBMCs. The CDR3 here is CASSQAPLGREGGSQYF. The DNA for the CDR3 is TGTGCCAGCAGCCAAGCCCCCCTGGGCAGGGAGGGAGGGTCGCAGTATTTT.